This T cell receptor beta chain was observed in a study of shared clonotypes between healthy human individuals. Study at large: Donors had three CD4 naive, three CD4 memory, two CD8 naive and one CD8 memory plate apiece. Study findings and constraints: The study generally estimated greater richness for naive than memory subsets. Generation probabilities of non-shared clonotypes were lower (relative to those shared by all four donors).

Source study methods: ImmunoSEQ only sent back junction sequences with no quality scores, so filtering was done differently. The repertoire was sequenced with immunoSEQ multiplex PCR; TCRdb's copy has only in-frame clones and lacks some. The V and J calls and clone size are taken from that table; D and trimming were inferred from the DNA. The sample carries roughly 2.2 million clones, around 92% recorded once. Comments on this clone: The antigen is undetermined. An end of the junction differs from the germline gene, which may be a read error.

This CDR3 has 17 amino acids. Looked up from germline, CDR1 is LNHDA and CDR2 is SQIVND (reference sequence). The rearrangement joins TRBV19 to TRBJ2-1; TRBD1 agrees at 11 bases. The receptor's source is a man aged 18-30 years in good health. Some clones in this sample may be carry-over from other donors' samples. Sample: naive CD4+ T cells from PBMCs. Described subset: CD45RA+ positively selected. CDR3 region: CASRIGGTGGSYNEQFF. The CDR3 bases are TGTGCCAGTAGAATAGGGGGGACAGGGGGCTCCTACAATGAGCAGTTCTTC.